The 25 T cell receptor beta chains listed next were all sequenced from one sample in a study of T cell repertoires in cytomegalovirus infection. In TCRdb, the reads were re-called with MiXCR into one record per CDR3 protein. The sample contains hundreds of thousands of distinct CDR3 sequences, more than 20% of which appear only once. The sample comprised CD8+ T cells from PBMCs. The source of these receptors is a human donor in good health (CMV status not recorded). Some clones in this sample may be carry-over from other donors' samples.

V usage is TRBV20-1 and J usage is TRBJ2-1; TRBD2 aligns across 9 bases. The germline V gene encodes CDR1 DFQATT and CDR2 SNEGSKA (reference sequence). CDR3 size: 15 residues. V was clipped by 0 bases and J by 7 bases; unmatched bases: 7. The CDR3 DNA reads TGCAGTGCTAGAGATGAGGCGGGGGGGGGTAATGAGCAGTTCTTC. Encoded protein: CSARDEAGGGNEQFF.

This clonotype came up a few times. This chain connects TRBV29-1 to TRBJ2-1; possible D gene TRBD2, 6 bases. Trimming removed 0 bases at V and 14 bases at J, with 14 bases between. From germline, CDR1 is SQVTM and CDR2 ANQGSEA. The CDR3 has 12 residues. The CDR3 region is CSVEDLLGLKFF. The CDR3 bases are TGCAGCGTTGAAGATCTTTTGGGACTGAAGTTCTTC.

V is TRBV29-1 and J is TRBJ2-3; D is unclear. V lost 4 bases to trimming and J lost 1 base, with 6 bases between them. CDR3 size: 12 residues. Germline V lookup: CDR1 SQVTM, CDR2 ANQGSEA. In DNA form, the CDR3 reads TGCAGCGTTGGACGGGGCACAGATACGCAGTATTTT. Its protein is CSVGRGTDTQYF.

Regarding this clonotype: Since a much larger clone is just one base distant, this may be a read error. The V gene is TRBV12-3 or TRBV12-4, the J gene TRBJ2-2, with TRBD2 as a possible D gene (6 bases). CDR3 size: 15 residues. CDR3 nucleotide sequence: TGTGCCAGCGGTCTCCGGGACTCCTACACCGGGAAGCTGTTTTTT. This sequence encodes CASGLRDSYTGKLFF.

This clonotype occurred a few times. The chain has TRBV2 and TRBJ2-3; the D gene is possibly TRBD1 (5 bases). The CDR3 extends over 14 amino acids. Trimming took off 1 base at V and 3 bases at J, with 8 bases between the two ends. Germline V gene data show CDR1 as SNHLY and CDR2 as FYNNEI. DNA for the CDR3: TGTGCCAGCAGTGAAGGGGGCTGGACAGATACGCAGTATTTT. Translated: CASSEGGWTDTQYF. The full variable domain, with the rest looked up from reference TRBV2 and TRBJ2-3, is EPEVTQTPSHQVTQMGQEVILRCVPISNHLYFYWYRQILGQKVEFLVSFYNNEISEKSEIFDDQFSVERPDGSNFTLKIRSTKLEDSAMYFCASSEGGWTDTQYFGPGTRLTVL.

This chain connects TRBV28 to TRBJ1-4; D may be TRBD1 (5 bases). The CDR3 consists of 16 residues. From germline, CDR1 is MDHEN and CDR2 SYDVKM. Trimming pared 7 bases from V and 4 bases from J, leaving 19 bases between. The CDR3 DNA sequence: TGTGCCAGCACCACTCTCCCCGGGGGGTATAATGAAAAACTGTTTTTT. Translated: CASTTLPGGYNEKLFF.

The chain employs TRBV28 and TRBJ1-2; the D is unclear. This CDR3 has 15 amino acids. The germline V gene has CDR1 MDHEN and CDR2 SYDVKM. Trimming left V 4 bases short and J 3 bases short, with 15 bases between. DNA of the CDR3: TGTGCCAGCAGTTCCCCGACCGAGATTTACTATGGCTACACCTTC. This encodes CASSSPTEIYYGYTF.

The chain employs TRBV5-6 and TRBJ2-3, with a weak D call TRBD2 (6 bases). The germline V gene encodes CDR1 SGHDT and CDR2 YYEEEE. V dropped 6 bases and J dropped 4 bases, with 15 bases sitting between them. The CDR3 extends over 14 amino acids. The CDR3 protein is CASTHWRRADTQYF. In DNA form, the CDR3 reads TGTGCCAGCACCCACTGGCGGAGGGCAGATACGCAGTATTTT. The full variable domain, completed using reference TRBV5-6 and TRBJ2-3, is DAGVTQSPTHLIKTRGQQVTLRCSPKSGHDTVSWYQQALGQGPQFIFQYYEEEERQRGNFPDRFSGHQFPNYSSELNVNALLLGDSALYLCASTHWRRADTQYFGPGTRLTVL.

The table lists this clonotype with a few counts. This rearrangement joins TRBV14 to TRBJ2-6; D remains unclear. The V end was cut by 4 bases, the J end by 3 bases, with 10 bases between. Germline lookup yields CDR1 SGHDN and CDR2 FVKESK. The length of the CDR3 is 15 residues. Here the CDR3 reads CASSLRGGGANVLTF. The CDR3 nucleotides are TGTGCCAGCAGCCTGAGAGGCGGTGGGGCCAACGTCCTGACTTTC.

The chain carries TRBV27 and TRBJ2-5; D is perhaps TRBD2 (6 bases). V lost 2 bases and J lost 5, with 12 bases in between. Germline loops: CDR1 MNHEY, CDR2 SMNVEV (reference sequence). This CDR3 contains 14 residues. The CDR3 loop is CASSLSHAGETQYF. The CDR3 region has the DNA TGTGCCAGCAGTTTAAGTCACGCGGGGGAGACCCAGTACTTC.

This clonotype was seen many times. The chain uses TRBV7-3 and TRBJ2-2; D unclear. Per germline, CDR1 SGHTA and CDR2 FQGTGA. With 3 bases removed from V and 6 bases from J, the gap between germline ends came to 5 bases. The CDR3 spans 12 residues. The CDR3 loop is CASSFRSGELFF. CDR3 DNA sequence: TGTGCCAGCAGCTTTAGGTCCGGGGAGCTGTTTTTT.

This clonotype was detected many times. The chain joins TRBV7-8 to TRBJ2-7, with 7 bases fitting TRBD2. Per the germline V gene, CDR1 is SGHVS and CDR2 is FQNEAQ. The CDR3 contains 16 residues. The trim removed 3 bases at V and 5 bases at J, leaving 13 bases unmatched. The CDR3 sequence: CASSFSSSGGGNEQYV. Here the CDR3 DNA reads TGTGCCAGCAGCTTTTCCTCCTCCGGGGGAGGGAACGAGCAGTACGTC.

V gene TRBV7-6 combines with J gene TRBJ2-2; D gene unclear. Between the trimmed V and J ends, which lost 5 bases and 4 bases, there was a span of 17 bases. Germline V CDR1 and CDR2: SGHVS, FNYEAQ. There are 16 residues in the CDR3. CDR3 sequence reads: CASSHTVIPFTGELFF. Written as DNA, the CDR3 is TGTGCCAGCAGCCATACAGTGATTCCCTTCACCGGGGAGCTGTTTTTT.

This clonotype has just a few counts. The gene calls are TRBV2 and TRBJ2-3; a possible D gene is TRBD2 (5 bases). The CDR3 extends over 13 amino acids. Trimming took off 7 bases at V and 2 bases at J, with 10 bases between the two ends. The germline V gene encodes CDR1 SNHLY and CDR2 FYNNEI. The CDR3 sequence: CASIPDFTDTQYF. Here the CDR3 DNA reads TGTGCCAGCATCCCGGACTTCACAGATACGCAGTATTTT.

In the case of this clonotype: One end of the junction fails to match germline, which may point to a read error. V gene TRBV6-5 combines with J gene TRBJ1-1; 8 bases map to TRBD1. The germline gives CDR1 MNHEY, CDR2 SVGAGI. CDR3 length: 18 amino acids. The CDR3 loop reads CVSRPDDIDRGHQTEAFF. The DNA for the CDR3 is TGTGTCAGCAGACCAGACGACATCGACAGGGGACATCAGACTGAAGCTTTCTTT.

The rearrangement uses TRBV27 and TRBJ1-5; D is perhaps TRBD1 (5 bases). Germline V gene lookup returns CDR1 MNHEY and CDR2 SMNVEV (reference sequence). The CDR3 consists of 14 residues. Trimming removed 3 bases at V and 4 bases at J, with 10 bases between. CDR3 in DNA: TGTGCCAGCAGTTTCTCAGGGCCGAATCAGCCCCAGCATTTT. This gives the protein CASSFSGPNQPQHF.

This chain connects TRBV29-1 to TRBJ2-2, with D possibly TRBD1 on 6 matching bases. The CDR3 is made up of 13 amino acids. Germline V gene data show CDR1 as SQVTM and CDR2 as ANQGSEA. The V end lost 4 bases, the J end lost 7 bases, and 13 bases lay between the germline ends. The CDR3 loop is CSVVTGSGGELFF. CDR3 sequence (DNA): TGCAGCGTTGTCACAGGGTCGGGCGGGGAGCTGTTTTTT.

Of note for this clonotype: An end of the junction does not agree with germline; a read error may underlie this. The chain recombines TRBV5-3 with TRBJ1-4; no clear D gene. TRBV5-3 is identified as an open reading frame with a role that is uncertain. This CDR3 has 16 amino acids. CDR3 protein: CASSLRRELTNEKLFF. The CDR3 bases are TGTGCCAGCAGCTTGAGAAGGGAACTGACTAATGAAAAACTGTTTTTT.

This clonotype was counted many times. The CDR3 loop is CASSTPSGTSGGANTGELFF. For the CDR3, the DNA is TGTGCCAGCAGCACACCCTCCGGGACTAGCGGGGGGGCGAACACCGGGGAGCTGTTTTTT. The chain employs TRBV7-2 and TRBJ2-2, with 16 bases that match TRBD2. The CDR3 runs to 20 residues. Trimming at V came to 5 bases and at J to 0 bases, leaving 9 bases not matched to a gene. Germline CDR1 and CDR2: SGHTA and FQGNSA.

This chain connects TRBV12-5 to TRBJ1-1; 8 bases are shared with TRBD1. V gave up 5 bases and J gave up 8 bases; unmatched junction bases: 10. There are 14 residues in the CDR3. Germline CDR1 reads LGHNT; CDR2 reads FRNRAP. The CDR3 coding sequence is TGTGCTAGTGGTCTAGGACAGGGAAAGAGCGAAGCTTTCTTT. Translating it yields CASGLGQGKSEAFF.

The table lists this clonotype with many counts. V and J are TRBV7-8 and TRBJ2-3; D is ambiguous. Germline assignment: CDR1 SGHVS and CDR2 FQNEAQ. The CDR3 loop spans 16 amino acids. V shed 1 base and J shed 0 bases, with 11 bases lying between them. CDR3: CASSLVVGSSTDTQYF. CDR3 DNA: TGTGCCAGCAGCTTAGTGGTAGGGTCTAGCACAGATACGCAGTATTTT.

This clonotype was seen repeatedly, ten times or more. The chain uses TRBV7-3 and TRBJ1-1, with D uncertain. In germline, CDR1 is SGHTA, CDR2 FQGTGA. CDR3 size: 12 residues. Trimming removed 6 bases at V and 1 base at J, with 6 bases between. CDR3 DNA sequence: TGTGCCAGCAGGAACTCGAACACTGAAGCTTTCTTT. It yields the protein CASRNSNTEAFF.

Ten or more counts support this clonotype. The chain couples TRBV10-3 to TRBJ1-1; D is unclear. V was cut by 5 bases and J by 2 bases, with 12 bases left in between. CDR1 and CDR2 (germline): ENHRY, SYGVKD. The CDR3 sequence is 14 residues long. Here the CDR3 DNA reads TGTGCCATCAGTTTAAAAGCACCTAACACTGAAGCTTTCTTT. Protein product: CAISLKAPNTEAFF.

This clonotype was seen more than once but under ten times. This chain uses TRBV27 with TRBJ1-1; D not certain. Germline V lookup: CDR1 MNHEY, CDR2 SMNVEV (reference sequence). This CDR3 contains 13 residues. Deletions cut 6 bases from V and 5 bases from J, with 13 bases between. CDR3 protein: CASRESLGTEAFF. CDR3 bases: TGTGCCAGCAGGGAGTCTTTGGGAACTGAAGCTTTCTTT.

Many counts were recorded for this clonotype. The rearrangement uses TRBV7-2 and TRBJ1-1; D is ambiguous. Looked up from germline, CDR1 is SGHTA and CDR2 is FQGNSA. The CDR3 length is 14 residues. The V end was cut by 5 bases, the J end by 0 bases, with 10 bases between. As DNA, the CDR3 is TGTGCCAGCAGCCTCGAGATTCTGAACACTGAAGCTTTCTTT. Its protein product is CASSLEILNTEAFF.